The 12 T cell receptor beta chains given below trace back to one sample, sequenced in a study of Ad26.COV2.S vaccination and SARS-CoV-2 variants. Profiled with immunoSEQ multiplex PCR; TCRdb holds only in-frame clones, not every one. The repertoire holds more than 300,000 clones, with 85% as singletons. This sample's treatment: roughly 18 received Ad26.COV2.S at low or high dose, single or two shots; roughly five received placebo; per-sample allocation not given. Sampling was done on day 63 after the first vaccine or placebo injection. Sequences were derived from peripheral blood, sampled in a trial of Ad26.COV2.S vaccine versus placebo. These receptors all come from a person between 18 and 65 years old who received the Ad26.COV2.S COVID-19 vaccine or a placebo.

CDR3 sequence: CASSQGANTAGELFF. The CDR3 DNA follows: TGTGCCAGCAGCCAAGGCGCGAACACGGCCGGGGAGCTGTTTTTT. J is TRBJ2-2 and V is TRBV3-1 (or the pseudogene TRBV3-2); no reliable D call. Trimming stripped 1 base from V and 6 bases from J, with 12 bases between. The CDR3 length is 15 residues. CDR1 and CDR2 (germline): LGHDT, YNNKEL (reference sequence).

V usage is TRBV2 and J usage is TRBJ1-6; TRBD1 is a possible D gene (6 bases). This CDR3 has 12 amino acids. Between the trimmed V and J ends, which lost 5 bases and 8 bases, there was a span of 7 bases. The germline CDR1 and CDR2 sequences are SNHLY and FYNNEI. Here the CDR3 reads CASSQGHSPLHF. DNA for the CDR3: TGTGCCAGCAGTCAGGGGCATTCACCCCTCCACTTT.

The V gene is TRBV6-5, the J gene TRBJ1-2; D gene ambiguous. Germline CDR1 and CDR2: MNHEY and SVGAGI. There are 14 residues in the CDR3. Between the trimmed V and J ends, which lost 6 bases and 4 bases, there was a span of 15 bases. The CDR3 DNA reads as TGTGCCAGCAGCTCCACACCCTGGCCCTATGGCTACACCTTC. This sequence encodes CASSSTPWPYGYTF.

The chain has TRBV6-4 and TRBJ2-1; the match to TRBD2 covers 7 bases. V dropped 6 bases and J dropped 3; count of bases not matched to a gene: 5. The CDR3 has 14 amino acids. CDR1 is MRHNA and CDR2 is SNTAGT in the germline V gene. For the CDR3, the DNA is TGTGCCAGCAGCGAACGGGGGGTCTACAATGAGCAGTTCTTC. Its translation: CASSERGVYNEQFF.

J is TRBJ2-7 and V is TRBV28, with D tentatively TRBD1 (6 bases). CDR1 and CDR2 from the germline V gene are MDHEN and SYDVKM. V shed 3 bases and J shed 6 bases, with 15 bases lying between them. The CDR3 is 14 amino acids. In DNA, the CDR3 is TGTGCCAGCAGTTTCTGGGCAGGGGATGTCGAGCAGTACTTC. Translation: CASSFWAGDVEQYF. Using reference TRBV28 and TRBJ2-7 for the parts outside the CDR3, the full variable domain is DVKVTQSSRYLVKRTGEKVFLECVQDMDHENMFWYRQDPGLGLRLIYFSYDVKMKEKGDIPEGYSVSREKKERFSLILESASTNQTSMYLCASSFWAGDVEQYFGPGTRLTVT.

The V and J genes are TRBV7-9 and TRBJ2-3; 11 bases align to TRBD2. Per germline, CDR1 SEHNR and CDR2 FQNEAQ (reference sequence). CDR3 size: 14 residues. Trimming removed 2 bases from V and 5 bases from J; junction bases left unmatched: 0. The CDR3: CASSLTSGGDTQYF. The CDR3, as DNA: TGTGCCAGCAGCTTAACTAGCGGGGGAGATACGCAGTATTTT.

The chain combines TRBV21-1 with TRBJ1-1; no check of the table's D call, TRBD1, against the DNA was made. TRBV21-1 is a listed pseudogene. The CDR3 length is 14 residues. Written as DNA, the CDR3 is TGTGCCAGCACCCGAAACAGGGAAAACACTGAAGCTTTCTTT. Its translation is CASTRNRENTEAFF.

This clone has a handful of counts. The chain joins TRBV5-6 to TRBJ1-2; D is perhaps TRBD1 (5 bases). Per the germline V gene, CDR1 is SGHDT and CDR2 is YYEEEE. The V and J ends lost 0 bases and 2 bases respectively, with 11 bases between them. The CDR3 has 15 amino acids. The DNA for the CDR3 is TGTGCCAGCAGCTTGGGTCCGGGGCTAAACTATGGCTACACCTTC. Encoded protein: CASSLGPGLNYGYTF.

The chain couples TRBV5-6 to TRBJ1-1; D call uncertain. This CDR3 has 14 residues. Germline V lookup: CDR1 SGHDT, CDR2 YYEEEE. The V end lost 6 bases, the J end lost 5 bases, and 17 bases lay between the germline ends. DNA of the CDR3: TGTGCCAGCACCCTGTTGGGTGGAAGGACTGAAGCTTTCTTT. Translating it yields CASTLLGGRTEAFF.

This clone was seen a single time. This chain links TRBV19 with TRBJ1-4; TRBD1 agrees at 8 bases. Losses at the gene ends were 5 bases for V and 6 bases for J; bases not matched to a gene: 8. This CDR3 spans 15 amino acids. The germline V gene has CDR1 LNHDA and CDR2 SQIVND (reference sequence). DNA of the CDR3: TGTGCCAGTAGTCCTCGGACAGGGAGGGATGAAAAACTGTTTTTT. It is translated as CASSPRTGRDEKLFF.

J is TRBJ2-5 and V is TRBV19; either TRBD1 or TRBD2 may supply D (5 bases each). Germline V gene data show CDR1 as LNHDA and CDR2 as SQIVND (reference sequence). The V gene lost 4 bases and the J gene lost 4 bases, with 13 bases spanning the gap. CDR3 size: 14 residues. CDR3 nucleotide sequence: TGTGCCAGTAGTACGGGGCGCCTCGCAGAGACCCAGTACTTC. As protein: CASSTGRLAETQYF.

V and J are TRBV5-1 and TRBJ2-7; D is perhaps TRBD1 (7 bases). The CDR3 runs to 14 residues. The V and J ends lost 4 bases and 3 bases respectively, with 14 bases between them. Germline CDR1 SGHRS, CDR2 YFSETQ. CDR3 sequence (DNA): TGCGCCAGCAGCGGGGCGGGACAGCGCTACGAGCAGTACTTC. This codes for CASSGAGQRYEQYF.